Below are 29 T cell receptor beta chains sequenced from a single sample in a study of blood T cell repertoires in COVID-19. The table came from immunoSEQ multiplex PCR; TCRdb's copy has only in-frame clones and leaves some out. This table has fewer than 150,000 clones, about 85% appearing once. Sequenced: peripheral blood. The receptors come from a human donor in a cohort sampled during active COVID-19.

V gene TRBV6-4 combines with J gene TRBJ2-1; TRBD2 matches 7 bases. The V gene's germline CDR1 is MRHNA and CDR2 SNTAGT. The V gene end was trimmed by 3 bases and the J gene end by 7 bases; junction bases not matched to a gene: 6. The CDR3 contains 14 residues. The CDR3 DNA follows: TGTGCCAGCAGTGATAATGGACTAGAGAATGAGCAGTTCTTC. Protein product: CASSDNGLENEQFF.

The chain recombines TRBV4-1 with TRBJ1-3; 7 bases align to TRBD1. V trimming: 5 bases; J trimming: 6 bases; junction bases outside the gene matches: 7. The CDR3 is 14 amino acids. The V gene's germline CDR1 is MGHRA and CDR2 YSYEKL. The DNA of the CDR3 is TGCGCCAGCAGCGACCGGACAGGAGAAAACACCATATATTTT. Protein product: CASSDRTGENTIYF.

J is TRBJ2-1 and V is TRBV6-2 or TRBV6-3, with a weak D call TRBD1 (6 bases). CDR1 is MNHEY, CDR2 SVGEGT, per germline. V was trimmed by 2 bases and J by 6 bases, leaving 11 bases between them. The CDR3 covers 14 residues. The CDR3 protein is CASSYGGLGNEQFF. The CDR3, as DNA: TGTGCCAGCAGTTACGGGGGCCTCGGCAATGAGCAGTTCTTC.

The chain joins TRBV27 to TRBJ2-3; D is perhaps TRBD2 (5 bases). V was pared by 3 bases and J by 3 bases, with 7 bases between. Germline CDR1 and CDR2: MNHEY and SMNVEV (reference sequence). The CDR3 loop spans 13 amino acids. Written as DNA, the CDR3 is TGTGCCAGCAGTTTGAGGGATACAGATACGCAGTATTTT. This codes for CASSLRDTDTQYF.

The CDR3 sequence: CASSQVPRAGRTDTQYF. As DNA, the CDR3 is TGCGCCAGCAGCCAAGTACCACGGGCGGGGCGCACAGATACGCAGTATTTT. The chain employs TRBV4-1 and TRBJ2-3; weak D call: TRBD2 (6 bases). Trimming shortened V by 1 base and J by 1 base, and 15 bases separated the two germline ends. CDR1 and CDR2 from the germline V gene are MGHRA and YSYEKL. The CDR3 is 17 residues long.

A word on this clone: Additional DNA sequences in this sample encode the identical CDR3. V is TRBV19 and J is TRBJ1-4, with D possibly TRBD1 on 6 matching bases. The CDR3 sequence is 13 residues long. Germline V gives CDR1 LNHDA, CDR2 SQIVND (reference sequence). The germline V and J ends were trimmed by 5 bases and 7 bases, with 11 bases remaining between them. The CDR3 sequence is CASSLQGGEKLFF. CDR3 bases: TGTGCCAGTAGTCTACAGGGTGGTGAAAAACTGTTTTTT. Supplemented by reference TRBV19 and TRBJ1-4, the full variable domain reads DGGITQSPKYLFRKEGQNVTLSCEQNLNHDAMYWYRQDPGQGLRLIYYSQIVNDFQKGDIAEGYSVSREKKESFPLTVTSAQKNPTAFYLCASSLQGGEKLFFGSGTQLSVL.

In DNA form, the CDR3 reads TGCGCCAGCAGTGGGAGGGAGGCCGCGACTACCTACGAGCAGTACTTC. This translates into CASSGREAATTYEQYF. This chain joins TRBV10-2 and TRBJ2-7; maybe TRBD2 (6 bases). V lost 4 bases and J lost 2, with 18 bases in between. The CDR3 loop spans 16 amino acids. Germline CDR1 and CDR2: WSHSY and SAAADI.

This rearrangement joins TRBV7-3 to TRBJ2-5; 9 nucleotides agree with TRBD1. J was trimmed by 0 bases and V by 4 bases; bases with no gene match: 3. Germline V lookup: CDR1 SGHTA, CDR2 FQGTGA. The CDR3 loop spans 15 amino acids. CDR3 sequence: CASSWGDRDQETQYF. The CDR3 DNA is TGTGCCAGCAGCTGGGGGGACAGGGACCAAGAGACCCAGTACTTC.

This rearrangement joins TRBV2 to TRBJ1-5; D is ambiguous. The CDR3 extends over 14 amino acids. The ends were cut back, 2 bases at V and 7 bases at J, with 12 bases in the middle. CDR1 and CDR2 from the germline V gene are SNHLY and FYNNEI. The CDR3 loop reads CASSESRELQPQHF. In DNA form, the CDR3 reads TGTGCCAGCAGTGAATCGAGGGAGTTACAGCCCCAGCATTTT. The variable domain in full, completed from reference TRBV2 and TRBJ1-5, reads EPEVTQTPSHQVTQMGQEVILRCVPISNHLYFYWYRQILGQKVEFLVSFYNNEISEKSEIFDDQFSVERPDGSNFTLKIRSTKLEDSAMYFCASSESRELQPQHFGDGTRLSIL.

The rearrangement links TRBV6-6 to TRBJ1-1; the D is unclear. V was shortened by 7 bases and J by 2 bases, with 5 bases between the two germline ends. This CDR3 has 11 amino acids. CDR1 MNHNY and CDR2 SVGAGI come from the germline V gene (reference sequence). In DNA, the CDR3 is TGTGCCAGCACTCTAAACACTGAAGCTTTCTTT. Its translation: CASTLNTEAFF.

This clone was seen only a few times. The DNA for the CDR3 is TGTGCCAGCGGGACAGCATACAATAATTCACCCCTCCACTTT. It translates to CASGTAYNNSPLHF. The V call is TRBV6-5, the J call TRBJ1-6; TRBD1 matches 7 bases. The V gene end was trimmed by 8 bases and the J gene end by 5 bases; junction bases not matched to a gene: 6. This CDR3 is built from 14 residues. Germline V gene sequence: CDR1 MNHEY, CDR2 SVGAGI.

The chain employs TRBV19 and TRBJ1-3; perhaps TRBD1 as D (6 bases). The germline V gene has CDR1 LNHDA and CDR2 SQIVND (reference sequence). The length of the CDR3 is 16 residues. The V end lost 2 bases, the J end lost 2 bases, and 13 bases lay between the germline ends. CDR3 in amino acids: CASSIPENRAGNTIYF. As DNA, the CDR3 is TGTGCCAGTAGTATACCAGAGAACAGGGCTGGAAACACCATATATTTT.

V gene TRBV7-2 combines with J gene TRBJ2-2, with D tentatively TRBD1 (6 bases). The CDR3 covers 16 residues. Between the trimmed V and J ends, which lost 5 bases and 5 bases, there was a span of 18 bases. CDR1 SGHTA and CDR2 FQGNSA come from the germline V gene. The CDR3 DNA sequence: TGTGCCAGCAGCCCACGAGCCAGGGGTCGGACCGGGGAGCTGTTTTTT. This gives the protein CASSPRARGRTGELFF.

This chain connects TRBV3-1 (or the pseudogene TRBV3-2) to TRBJ1-1; D uncertain. Trimming stripped 3 bases from V and 1 base from J, with 3 bases between. The CDR3 is 12 amino acids. Per germline, CDR1 LGHDT and CDR2 YNNKEL (reference sequence). The CDR3 is CASSHRNTEAFF. The CDR3 nucleotides read TGTGCCAGCAGCCACAGGAACACTGAAGCTTTCTTT.

This chain links TRBV11-2 with TRBJ2-2; D unclear. Germline CDR1 and CDR2: SGHAT and FQNNGV. The V end lost 3 bases, the J end lost 4 bases, and 9 bases lay between the germline ends. CDR3 length equals 14 residues. The CDR3 protein is CASSFSHSTGELFF. CDR3 DNA sequence: TGTGCCAGCAGCTTTAGTCATAGCACCGGGGAGCTGTTTTTT.

The chain joins TRBV11-2 to TRBJ1-6; D is perhaps TRBD1 (6 bases). Looked up from germline, CDR1 is SGHAT and CDR2 is FQNNGV. Trimming took 11 bases from V and 5 from J, leaving 19 bases between them. The CDR3 length is 15 residues. The CDR3 region is CAPSGGLRNNSPLHF. The CDR3 nucleotides read TGTGCCCCCTCGGGGGGGCTCAGGAATAATTCACCCCTCCACTTT.

V usage is TRBV3-1 (or the pseudogene TRBV3-2) and J usage is TRBJ2-7; possibly TRBD2 for D (5 bases). CDR3 length: 14 residues. V lost 4 bases and J 0 bases, leaving 10 bases between the germline ends. Germline lookup yields CDR1 LGHDT and CDR2 YNNKEL (reference sequence). The CDR3 sequence: CASSRAGDSYEQYF. The CDR3 DNA reads TGTGCCAGCAGCCGAGCCGGGGACTCCTACGAGCAGTACTTC.

The genes are TRBV5-8 and TRBJ1-5; possible D gene TRBD1, 6 bases. Per the germline V gene, CDR1 is SGHTS and CDR2 is YDEGEE. Deletions cut 5 bases from V and 0 bases from J, with 12 bases between. CDR3 length: 15 amino acids. CDR3: CASRTGTYSNQPQHF. As DNA, the CDR3 is TGTGCCAGCAGGACCGGGACATATAGCAATCAGCCCCAGCATTTT.

The genes are TRBV7-6 and TRBJ2-7, with TRBD1 matching 7 bases. This CDR3 contains 15 residues. Germline CDR1 SGHVS, CDR2 FNYEAQ. Germline trimming cut 5 bases from V and 0 bases from J; bases unmatched to any gene: 7. The CDR3 here is CASSRGGQASYEQYF. DNA of the CDR3: TGTGCCAGCAGCCGAGGCGGACAGGCCTCCTACGAGCAGTACTTC.

The V and J genes are TRBV27 and TRBJ1-5; a weak D match, TRBD1 (6 bases). The germline V gene has CDR1 MNHEY and CDR2 SMNVEV (reference sequence). Trimming took 7 bases from V and 3 from J, leaving 13 bases between them. The CDR3 runs to 14 residues. DNA for the CDR3: TGTGCCAGCACCTCTGACAGGCTCAATCAGCCCCAGCATTTT. The encoded protein is CASTSDRLNQPQHF.

This clone was seen once. As DNA, the CDR3 is TGTGCCAGCAGCCAAGTGGGGCAGGGCCACTCTGGAAACACCATATATTTT. As protein: CASSQVGQGHSGNTIYF. The V call is TRBV4-2, the J call TRBJ1-3; D is possibly TRBD1 (5 bases). The CDR3 is 17 amino acids. Germline values: CDR1 LGHNA, CDR2 YNFKEQ. V lost 1 base and J lost 0, with 13 bases in between.

This rearrangement joins TRBV2 to TRBJ2-1, with D possibly matching TRBD1 (6 bases). The CDR3 runs to 15 residues. Looked up from germline, CDR1 is SNHLY and CDR2 is FYNNEI. Deletions cut 4 bases from V and 0 bases from J, with 10 bases between. The CDR3 protein is CASSGTGSSYNEQFF. CDR3 in DNA: TGTGCCAGCAGTGGTACAGGGAGCTCCTACAATGAGCAGTTCTTC.

The chain has TRBV5-1 and TRBJ1-1; D gene uncertain. The V end lost 0 bases, the J end lost 1 base, and 4 bases lay between the germline ends. CDR3 size: 13 residues. Germline loops: CDR1 SGHRS, CDR2 YFSETQ. CDR3 residues: CASSLASNTEAFF. In DNA form, the CDR3 reads TGCGCCAGCAGCTTGGCATCGAACACTGAAGCTTTCTTT.

The gene calls are TRBV29-1 and TRBJ2-7; possible D gene TRBD2, 6 bases. The CDR3 contains 12 residues. Germline V gene sequence: CDR1 SQVTM, CDR2 ANQGSEA. V dropped 5 bases and J dropped 6 bases, with 14 bases sitting between them. The CDR3 region has the DNA TGCAGCGTTCATTTCGGAGCGGGCGAGCAGTACTTC. Residues: CSVHFGAGEQYF.

The chain links TRBV19 to TRBJ2-7, with a weak D call TRBD1 (6 bases). V was cut by 5 bases and J by 2 bases, with 16 bases left in between. The CDR3 is 15 residues long. CDR1 LNHDA and CDR2 SQIVND come from the germline V gene (reference sequence). CDR3 in DNA: TGTGCCAGTAGTGACGGGACACGATTTGCCTACGAGCAGTACTTC. This encodes CASSDGTRFAYEQYF.

For the CDR3, the DNA is TGTGCCAGCAGTACGGGGACAGATCAGTACTTC. It yields the protein CASSTGTDQYF. The chain links TRBV6-6 to TRBJ2-4, with 7 bases that match TRBD1. The germline CDR1 and CDR2 sequences are MNHNY and SVGAGI (reference sequence). The junction had 4 bases not matched to a gene; V was cut back by 5 bases and J by 12 bases. The CDR3 runs 11 residues.

This chain joins TRBV27 and TRBJ1-5; 7 bases are shared with TRBD1. Trimming at V came to 3 bases and at J to 4 bases, leaving 9 bases not matched to a gene. The germline CDR1 and CDR2 sequences are MNHEY and SMNVEV (reference sequence). This CDR3 has 16 residues. CDR3 nucleotides: TGTGCCAGCAGTTTCATTCGACAGGGAAGGAATCAGCCCCAGCATTTT. This translates into CASSFIRQGRNQPQHF.

Ten or more counts support this clone. The chain couples TRBV12-5 to TRBJ2-1; no clear D. The CDR3 sequence is 15 residues long. Trimming took 0 bases from V and 4 from J, leaving 10 bases between them. Germline lookup yields CDR1 LGHNT and CDR2 FRNRAP. In nucleotides, the CDR3 is TGTGCTAGTGGTTTGGTATCCGGTTCTTACAATGAGCAGTTCTTC. Protein product: CASGLVSGSYNEQFF.

This clone was observed once. The V and J genes are TRBV7-2 and TRBJ1-2; weak D call: TRBD1 (5 bases). Germline CDR1 reads SGHTA; CDR2 reads FQGNSA. The CDR3 has 14 amino acids. Trimming stripped 1 base from V and 4 bases from J, with 10 bases between. The CDR3 spells CASSLEGTGYGYTF. The CDR3, as DNA: TGTGCCAGCAGCTTAGAGGGAACAGGCTATGGCTACACCTTC.